This T cell receptor beta chain came from a study of T-cell reconstitution after alpha-beta-depleted transplantation in children (dated by TCRdb to about 2016). With respect to the entire study: T-cell immune reconstitution after TCRalphabeta/CD19-depleted allogeneic hematopoietic cell transplantation in children was quantitatively tracked in the study by means of TCR repertoire profiling.

This clonotype was seen many times. Its antigen is still unknown. No quality values exist for individual bases; no much larger clone is one base distant. Library construction relied on PCR. The run used an Illumina HiSeq 2500. TCR library preparation used molecular barcoding, with unique molecular identifiers applied to normalize quantification of the TCRbeta repertoire. In TCRdb, the public reads were trimmed at Q25 with fastp and aligned with MiXCR, with productive beta chains retained. Each record represents a unique CDR3 protein, reported with the most common genes and DNA among its rows. Counted in this sample were a few hundred thousand distinct CDR3 sequences; 13% of them appeared once. Approximately 4.3% of the sample belongs to the ten largest clones. This receptor was obtained from a human donor who donated a stem cell graft to a child with Fanconi anemia. The specimen was PBMCs, collected from the stem cell graft.

The base sequence is TGTGCCAGCAGCTTCCCACCTGGAACAGGGGGCAGGGGCTACACCTTC. Protein translation: CASSFPPGTGGRGYTF. This chain joins TRBV5-6 to TRBJ1-2; TRBD1 matches 9 bases in the middle. Relative to germline, V is missing 2 bases and J is missing 8 bases, with 13 bases of the junction outside any gene match. In the germline V gene, CDR1 corresponds to SGHDT and CDR2 to YYEEEE. Spanning cysteine to phenylalanine, the CDR3 consists of 16 amino acids. Only the CDR3 DNA stays, 48 bases, in frame from base 1. Where the CDR3 stops, the reference TRBV5-6 and TRBJ1-2 genes take over; the full variable domain is DAGVTQSPTHLIKTRGQQVTLRCSPKSGHDTVSWYQQALGQGPQFIFQYYEEEERQRGNFPDRFSGHQFPNYSSELNVNALLLGDSALYLCASSFPPGTGGRGYTFGSGTRLTVV.